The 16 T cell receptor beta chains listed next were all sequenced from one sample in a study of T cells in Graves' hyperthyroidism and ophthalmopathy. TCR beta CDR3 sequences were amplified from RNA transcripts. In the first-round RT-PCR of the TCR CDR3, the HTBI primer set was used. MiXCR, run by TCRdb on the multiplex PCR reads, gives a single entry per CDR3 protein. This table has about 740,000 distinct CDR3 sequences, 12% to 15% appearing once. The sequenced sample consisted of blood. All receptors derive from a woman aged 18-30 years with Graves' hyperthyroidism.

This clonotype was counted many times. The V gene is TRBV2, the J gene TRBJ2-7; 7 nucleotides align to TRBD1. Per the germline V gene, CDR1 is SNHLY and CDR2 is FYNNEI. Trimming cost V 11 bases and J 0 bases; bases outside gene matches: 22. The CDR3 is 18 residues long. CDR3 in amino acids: CAPRWGTAARSPSYEQYF. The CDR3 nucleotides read TGTGCCCCCCGGTGGGGGACAGCGGCCCGAAGCCCCTCCTACGAGCAGTACTTC.

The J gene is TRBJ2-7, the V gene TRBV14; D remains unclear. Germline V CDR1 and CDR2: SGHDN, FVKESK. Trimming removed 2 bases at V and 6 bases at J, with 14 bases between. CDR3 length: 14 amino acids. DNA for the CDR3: TGTGCCAGCAGCCAATACCTAGACCGATCCGAGCAGTACTTC. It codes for CASSQYLDRSEQYF.

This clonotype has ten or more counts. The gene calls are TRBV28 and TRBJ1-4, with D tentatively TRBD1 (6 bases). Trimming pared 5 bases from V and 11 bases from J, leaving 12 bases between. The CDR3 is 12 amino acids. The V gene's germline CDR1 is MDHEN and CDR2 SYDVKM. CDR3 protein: CASSANRDKLFF. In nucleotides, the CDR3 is TGTGCCAGCAGTGCAAACAGGGATAAACTGTTTTTT.

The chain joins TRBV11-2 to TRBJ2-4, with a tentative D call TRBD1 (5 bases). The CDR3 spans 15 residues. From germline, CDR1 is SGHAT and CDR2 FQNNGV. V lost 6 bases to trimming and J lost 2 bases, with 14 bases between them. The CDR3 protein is CASSLTQGSKNIQYF. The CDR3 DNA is TGTGCCAGCAGTCTTACCCAGGGCTCCAAAAACATTCAGTACTTC. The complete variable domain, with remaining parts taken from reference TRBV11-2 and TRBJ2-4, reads EAGVAQSPRYKIIEKRQSVAFWCNPISGHATLYWYQQILGQGPKLLIQFQNNGVVDDSQLPKDRFSAERLKGVDSTLKIQPAKLEDSAVYLCASSLTQGSKNIQYFGAGTRLSVL.

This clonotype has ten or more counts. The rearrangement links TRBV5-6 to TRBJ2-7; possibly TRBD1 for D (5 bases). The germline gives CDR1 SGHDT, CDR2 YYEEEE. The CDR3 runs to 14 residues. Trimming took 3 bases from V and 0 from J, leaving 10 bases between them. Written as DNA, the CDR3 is TGTGCCAGCAGCTCCGACAGAGACTCCTACGAGCAGTACTTC. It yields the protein CASSSDRDSYEQYF.

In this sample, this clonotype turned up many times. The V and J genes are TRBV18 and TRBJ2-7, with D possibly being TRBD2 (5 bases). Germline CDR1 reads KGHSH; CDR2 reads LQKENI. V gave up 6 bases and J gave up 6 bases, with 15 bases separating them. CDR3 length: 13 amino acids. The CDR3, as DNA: TGTGCCAGCTCCCGCGGACTCATGGGCGAGCAGTACTTC. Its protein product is CASSRGLMGEQYF.

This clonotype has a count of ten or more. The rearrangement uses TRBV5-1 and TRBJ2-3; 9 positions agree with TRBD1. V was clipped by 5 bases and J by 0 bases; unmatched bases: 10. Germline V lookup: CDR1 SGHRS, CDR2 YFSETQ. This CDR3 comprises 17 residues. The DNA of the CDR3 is TGCGCCAGCAGTATACTACGGACAGGGGATAGCACAGATACGCAGTATTTT. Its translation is CASSILRTGDSTDTQYF.

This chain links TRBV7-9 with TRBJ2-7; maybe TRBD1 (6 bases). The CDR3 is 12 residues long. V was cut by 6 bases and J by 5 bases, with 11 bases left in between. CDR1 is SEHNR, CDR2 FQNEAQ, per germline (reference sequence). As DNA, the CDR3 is TGTGCCAGCAGTCCTCCAGGGGACGAGCAGTACTTC. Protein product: CASSPPGDEQYF.

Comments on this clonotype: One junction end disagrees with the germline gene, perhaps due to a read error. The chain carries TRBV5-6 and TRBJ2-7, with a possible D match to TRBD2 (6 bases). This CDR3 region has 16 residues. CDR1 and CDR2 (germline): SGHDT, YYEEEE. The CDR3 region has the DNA TGTGCCGGCAGTGTTATTAGCGGCTTATTCACCTACGAGCAGTACTTC. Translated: CAGSVISGLFTYEQYF.

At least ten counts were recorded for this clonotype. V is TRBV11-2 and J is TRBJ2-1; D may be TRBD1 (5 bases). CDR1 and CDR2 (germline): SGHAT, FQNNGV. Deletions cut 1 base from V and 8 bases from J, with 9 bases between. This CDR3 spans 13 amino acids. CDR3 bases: TGTGCCAGCAGCTTAGGTCAGGGCTATGAGCAGTTCTTC. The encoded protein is CASSLGQGYEQFF.

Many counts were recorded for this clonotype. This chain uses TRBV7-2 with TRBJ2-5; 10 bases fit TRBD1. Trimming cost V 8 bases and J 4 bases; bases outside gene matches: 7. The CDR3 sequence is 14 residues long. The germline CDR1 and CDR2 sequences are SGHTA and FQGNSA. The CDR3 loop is CASARQGAGETQYF. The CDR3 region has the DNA TGTGCCAGCGCAAGACAGGGGGCTGGAGAGACCCAGTACTTC.

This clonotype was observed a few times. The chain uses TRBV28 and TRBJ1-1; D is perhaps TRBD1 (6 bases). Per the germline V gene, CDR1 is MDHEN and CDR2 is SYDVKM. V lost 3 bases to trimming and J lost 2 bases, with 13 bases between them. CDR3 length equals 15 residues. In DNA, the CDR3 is TGTGCCAGCAGTTTTTATGACAGGCTTAACACTGAAGCTTTCTTT. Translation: CASSFYDRLNTEAFF.

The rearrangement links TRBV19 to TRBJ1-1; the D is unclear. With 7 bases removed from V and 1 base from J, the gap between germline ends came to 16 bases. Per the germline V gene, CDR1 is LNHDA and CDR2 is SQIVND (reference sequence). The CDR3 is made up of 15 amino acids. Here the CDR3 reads CASMAGGTGNTEAFF. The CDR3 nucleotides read TGTGCCAGTATGGCTGGAGGAACGGGGAACACTGAAGCTTTCTTT.

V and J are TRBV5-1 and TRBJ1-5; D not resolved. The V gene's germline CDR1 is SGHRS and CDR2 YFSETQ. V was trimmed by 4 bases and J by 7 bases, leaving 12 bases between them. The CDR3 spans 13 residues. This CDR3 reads CASSQTPGQPQHF. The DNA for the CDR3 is TGCGCCAGCAGCCAGACCCCGGGACAGCCCCAGCATTTT.

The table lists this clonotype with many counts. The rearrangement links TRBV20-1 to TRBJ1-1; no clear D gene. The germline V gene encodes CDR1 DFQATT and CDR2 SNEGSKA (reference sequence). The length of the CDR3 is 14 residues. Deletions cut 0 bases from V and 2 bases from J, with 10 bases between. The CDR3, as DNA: TGCAGTGCTAGAGAGATGGGTGGTAACACTGAAGCTTTCTTT. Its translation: CSAREMGGNTEAFF.

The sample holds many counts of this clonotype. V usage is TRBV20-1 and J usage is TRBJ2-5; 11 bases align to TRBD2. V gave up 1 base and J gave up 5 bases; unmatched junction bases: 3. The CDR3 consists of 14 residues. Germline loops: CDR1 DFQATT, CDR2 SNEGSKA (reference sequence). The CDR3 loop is CSARVAGGRETQYF. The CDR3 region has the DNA TGCAGTGCTAGAGTAGCGGGAGGGAGGGAGACCCAGTACTTC.